These 18 T cell receptor beta chains came from one sample sequenced in a study of T-cell memory formation after mild COVID-19. TCRdb redid the calling of the 5' RACE reads with MiXCR, one entry per CDR3 protein. The sample has about 350,000 distinct CDR3 sequences, roughly 15% seen once. Sequencing was done on a sample of PBMCs or a T cell subset sorted from them (not recorded which). The receptors derive from a man younger than 35 who had mild COVID-19 (a few samples of this study predate the infection). Cell type and time point are not known.

The table lists this clonotype with a few counts. The V call is TRBV25-1, the J call TRBJ2-2, with D unclear. CDR1 MGHDK and CDR2 SYGVNS come from the germline V gene. This CDR3 is 14 amino acids long. Trimming removed 7 bases from V and 4 bases from J, with 13 bases in between. In DNA form, the CDR3 reads TGTGCCAGCACCCGATCAGCGTTCACCGGGGAGCTGTTTTTT. Protein sequence: CASTRSAFTGELFF.

The rearrangement uses TRBV20-1 and TRBJ1-4; no firm D call. The CDR3 is 10 residues long. Germline CDR1 and CDR2: DFQATT and SNEGSKA (reference sequence). Trimming took 4 bases from V and 8 from J, leaving 5 bases between them. Here the CDR3 reads CSATREKLFF. The CDR3 DNA sequence: TGCAGTGCTACCAGAGAAAAACTGTTTTTT.

The table lists this clonotype with a few counts. This rearrangement joins TRBV5-6 to TRBJ2-2; possibly TRBD1 for D (6 bases). The CDR3 has 15 amino acids. The germline gives CDR1 SGHDT, CDR2 YYEEEE. The V end lost 4 bases, the J end lost 1 base, and 11 bases lay between the germline ends. The CDR3 region is CASSRVTGNTGELFF. CDR3 in DNA: TGTGCCAGCAGCCGAGTGACAGGGAACACCGGGGAGCTGTTTTTT.

This clonotype was counted at least ten times. CDR3 sequence: CASSPLSGGTYNEQFF. CDR3 sequence (DNA): TGTGCCAGCAGCCCCCTTAGCGGGGGGACCTACAATGAGCAGTTCTTC. The chain uses TRBV7-3 and TRBJ2-1; 10 nucleotides match TRBD2. Trimming at V came to 5 bases and at J to 2 bases, leaving 6 bases not matched to a gene. Germline V gene data show CDR1 as SGHTA and CDR2 as FQGTGA. The CDR3 extends over 16 amino acids.

This clonotype has more than one count but fewer than ten. The chain is built from TRBV7-2 and TRBJ2-7; D is unresolved. This CDR3 spans 14 amino acids. Between the trimmed V and J ends, which lost 0 bases and 0 bases, there was a span of 6 bases. Per the germline V gene, CDR1 is SGHTA and CDR2 is FQGNSA. This CDR3 is CASSLAGFSYEQYF. The CDR3 bases are TGTGCCAGCAGCTTAGCGGGGTTCTCCTACGAGCAGTACTTC.

The DNA of the CDR3 is TGCAGTGCTAGATCCTTAAGGACAGGCGGCAATCAGCCCCAGCATTTT. Protein sequence: CSARSLRTGGNQPQHF. This chain links TRBV20-1 with TRBJ1-5; 7 nucleotides line up with TRBD1. V lost 2 bases to trimming and J lost 2 bases; unmatched junction nucleotides: 9. Germline loops: CDR1 DFQATT, CDR2 SNEGSKA (reference sequence). There are 16 residues in the CDR3.

This clonotype was detected many times. J is TRBJ2-2 and V is TRBV19; D possibly corresponds to TRBD2 (5 bases). The CDR3 has 15 amino acids. The ends were cut back, 8 bases at V and 6 bases at J, with 19 bases in the middle. CDR1 and CDR2 from the germline V gene are LNHDA and SQIVND (reference sequence). The CDR3 loop is CASSHPTGFPGELFF. The CDR3 DNA follows: TGTGCCAGTTCACACCCAACGGGATTTCCCGGGGAGCTGTTTTTT.

This clonotype was seen many times. Here the CDR3 DNA reads TGCAGCGTCACGGGGCAGGGGCCTGGCACAGATACGCAGTATTTT. This sequence encodes CSVTGQGPGTDTQYF. The V call is TRBV29-1, the J call TRBJ2-3; D perhaps matches TRBD1 (6 bases). The ends were cut back, 6 bases at V and 1 base at J, with 17 bases in the middle. Per germline, CDR1 SQVTM and CDR2 ANQGSEA. The length of the CDR3 is 15 residues.

This clonotype was detected many times. This chain connects TRBV10-3 to TRBJ2-1; D perhaps matches TRBD1 (5 bases). Germline V gene sequence: CDR1 ENHRY, CDR2 SYGVKD. Trimming shortened V by 8 bases and J by 4 bases, and 15 bases separated the two germline ends. The CDR3 length is 14 residues. The chain's CDR3 is CAIGDGQGYNEQFF. Here the CDR3 DNA reads TGTGCCATCGGGGATGGACAAGGTTACAATGAGCAGTTCTTC.

This sequence joins TRBV7-9 and TRBJ2-1, with unresolved D. The germline V and J ends were trimmed by 1 base and 9 bases, with 16 bases remaining between them. Germline V gene lookup returns CDR1 SEHNR and CDR2 FQNEAQ (reference sequence). The CDR3 consists of 15 residues. The CDR3 is CASSLGQVLPAEQFF. CDR3 sequence (DNA): TGTGCCAGCAGCTTAGGGCAGGTCCTACCAGCTGAGCAGTTCTTC.

Written as DNA, the CDR3 is TGTGCCAGCAGCTTGGCCGCCAGCGGAGCCTACGAGCAGTACTTC. Amino acid sequence: CASSLAASGAYEQYF. This chain joins TRBV5-5 and TRBJ2-7; weak D call: TRBD2 (5 bases). This CDR3 has 15 residues. Germline CDR1 and CDR2: SGHKS and YYEKEE (reference sequence). Trimming left V 0 bases short and J 2 bases short, with 12 bases between.

The chain has TRBV6-5 and TRBJ1-1; TRBD1 matches at 8 bases. Trimming took 5 bases from V and 1 from J; bases not matched to a gene: 6. Germline V gene data show CDR1 as MNHEY and CDR2 as SVGAGI. The CDR3 is 15 amino acids. CDR3 coding DNA: TGTGCCAGCAGTCGATCCGGGACAGGGAACACTGAAGCTTTCTTT. It encodes CASSRSGTGNTEAFF.

This clonotype was picked up a small number of times. The chain employs TRBV2 and TRBJ2-5; D possibly corresponds to TRBD1 (6 bases). Per the germline V gene, CDR1 is SNHLY and CDR2 is FYNNEI. The CDR3 has 14 residues. Trimming shortened V by 4 bases and J by 2 bases, and 11 bases separated the two germline ends. The CDR3 DNA follows: TGTGCCAGCAGTGTGGACAGCGTACAAGAGACCCAGTACTTC. Its protein is CASSVDSVQETQYF.

The chain couples TRBV5-1 to TRBJ2-2, with TRBD2 identical over 9 bases. This CDR3 comprises 16 residues. The germline V gene encodes CDR1 SGHRS and CDR2 YFSETQ. V was pared by 4 bases and J by 5 bases, with 9 bases of the junction left unmatched. Here the CDR3 DNA reads TGCGCCAGCAGCCTCCAACTAGCGGGTCCAACCGGGGAGCTGTTTTTT. Encoded protein: CASSLQLAGPTGELFF.

This clonotype has ten or more counts. V usage is TRBV5-1 and J usage is TRBJ2-1; perhaps D is TRBD1 or TRBD2 (6 bases each). CDR3 size: 14 residues. Germline V gene lookup returns CDR1 SGHRS and CDR2 YFSETQ. V gave up 0 bases and J gave up 6 bases, with 10 bases separating them. The CDR3 region has the DNA TGCGCCAGCAGCTTGGATGGGGGGCCCAATGAGCAGTTCTTC. This sequence encodes CASSLDGGPNEQFF.

This clonotype came up a few times. CDR3 bases: TGTGCCAGCAGCCCGGGGGGAGCGGGGTCCAAGACCCAGTACTTC. Residues: CASSPGGAGSKTQYF. This chain uses TRBV7-3 with TRBJ2-5, with 7 bases that match TRBD2. The J segment lost 6 bases and the V segment lost 5 bases, leaving 12 bases of the junction unmatched. The CDR3 length is 15 residues. Per germline, CDR1 SGHTA and CDR2 FQGTGA.

The chain has TRBV5-6 and TRBJ2-5, with 7 bases fitting TRBD1. The V gene's germline CDR1 is SGHDT and CDR2 YYEEEE. This CDR3 is built from 14 residues. V lost 5 bases, J lost 4 bases, and 8 bases stayed unmatched. The CDR3 sequence is CASSSYRGAETQYF. The CDR3 DNA follows: TGTGCCAGCAGTTCCTACAGGGGAGCAGAGACCCAGTACTTC.

This clonotype was seen many times. The rearrangement links TRBV4-1 to TRBJ2-5, with D perhaps TRBD1 or TRBD2 (5 bases each). CDR3 length equals 14 residues. Trimming left V 4 bases short and J 5 bases short, with 14 bases between. The germline gives CDR1 MGHRA, CDR2 YSYEKL. The CDR3 DNA reads as TGCGCCAGCAGCCTTGTTACGGGGCCGGAGACCCAGTACTTC. As protein: CASSLVTGPETQYF.